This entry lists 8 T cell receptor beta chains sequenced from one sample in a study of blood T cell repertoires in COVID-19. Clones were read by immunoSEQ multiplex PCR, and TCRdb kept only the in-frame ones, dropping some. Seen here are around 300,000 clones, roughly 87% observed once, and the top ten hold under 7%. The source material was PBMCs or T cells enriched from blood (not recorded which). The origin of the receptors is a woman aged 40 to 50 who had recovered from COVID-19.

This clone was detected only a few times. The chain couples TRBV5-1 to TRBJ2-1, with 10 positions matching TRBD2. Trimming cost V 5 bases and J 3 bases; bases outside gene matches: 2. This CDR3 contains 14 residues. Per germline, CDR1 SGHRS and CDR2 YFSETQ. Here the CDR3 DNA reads TGCGCCAGCAGAACTAGCGGGATCTACAATGAGCAGTTCTTC. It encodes CASRTSGIYNEQFF.

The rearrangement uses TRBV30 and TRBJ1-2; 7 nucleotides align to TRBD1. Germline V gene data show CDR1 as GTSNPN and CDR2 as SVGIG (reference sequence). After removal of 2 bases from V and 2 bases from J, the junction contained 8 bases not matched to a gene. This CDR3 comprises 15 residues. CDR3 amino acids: CAWSNRARGNYGYTF. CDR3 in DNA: TGTGCCTGGAGTAACCGGGCCAGGGGGAACTATGGCTACACCTTC.

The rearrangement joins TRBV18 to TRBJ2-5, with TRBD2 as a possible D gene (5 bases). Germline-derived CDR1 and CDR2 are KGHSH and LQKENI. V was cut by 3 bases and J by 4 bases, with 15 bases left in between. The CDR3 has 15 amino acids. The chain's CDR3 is CASSPRNGISETQYF. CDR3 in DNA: TGTGCCAGCTCACCTCGGAACGGGATATCAGAGACCCAGTACTTC.

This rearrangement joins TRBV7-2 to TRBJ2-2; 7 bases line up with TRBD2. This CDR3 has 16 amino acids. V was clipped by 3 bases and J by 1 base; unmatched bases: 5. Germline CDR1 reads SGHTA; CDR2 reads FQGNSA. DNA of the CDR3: TGTGCCAGCAGCTTCCGGGCTAGCGGGAACACCGGGGAGCTGTTTTTT. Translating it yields CASSFRASGNTGELFF.

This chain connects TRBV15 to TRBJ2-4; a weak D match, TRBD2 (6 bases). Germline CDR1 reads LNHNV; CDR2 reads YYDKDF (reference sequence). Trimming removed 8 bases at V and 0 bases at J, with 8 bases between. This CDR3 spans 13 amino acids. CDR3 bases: TGTGCCACCGGGGGACTAGCCAAAAACATTCAGTACTTC. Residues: CATGGLAKNIQYF.

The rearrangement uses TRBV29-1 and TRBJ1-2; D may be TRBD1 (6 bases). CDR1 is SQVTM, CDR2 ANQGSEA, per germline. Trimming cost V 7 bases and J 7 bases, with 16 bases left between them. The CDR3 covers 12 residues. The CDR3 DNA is TGCAGCGCGAAAGGGGGGGCAGGTGGCTACACCTTC. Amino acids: CSAKGGAGGYTF.

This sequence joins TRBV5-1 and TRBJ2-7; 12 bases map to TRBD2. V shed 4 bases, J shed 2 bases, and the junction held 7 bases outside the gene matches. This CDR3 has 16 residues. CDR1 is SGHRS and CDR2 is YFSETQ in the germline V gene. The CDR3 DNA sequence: TGCGCCAGCAGCGGGGGACTAGCGGGCGAGGCCTACGAGCAGTACTTC. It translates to CASSGGLAGEAYEQYF.

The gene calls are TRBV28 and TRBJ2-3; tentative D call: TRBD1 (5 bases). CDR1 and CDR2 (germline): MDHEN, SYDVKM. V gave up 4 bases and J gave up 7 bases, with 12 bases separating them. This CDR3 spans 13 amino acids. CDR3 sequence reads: CASSWAGRNTQYF. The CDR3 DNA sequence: TGTGCCAGCAGTTGGGCAGGGCGTAATACGCAGTATTTT.